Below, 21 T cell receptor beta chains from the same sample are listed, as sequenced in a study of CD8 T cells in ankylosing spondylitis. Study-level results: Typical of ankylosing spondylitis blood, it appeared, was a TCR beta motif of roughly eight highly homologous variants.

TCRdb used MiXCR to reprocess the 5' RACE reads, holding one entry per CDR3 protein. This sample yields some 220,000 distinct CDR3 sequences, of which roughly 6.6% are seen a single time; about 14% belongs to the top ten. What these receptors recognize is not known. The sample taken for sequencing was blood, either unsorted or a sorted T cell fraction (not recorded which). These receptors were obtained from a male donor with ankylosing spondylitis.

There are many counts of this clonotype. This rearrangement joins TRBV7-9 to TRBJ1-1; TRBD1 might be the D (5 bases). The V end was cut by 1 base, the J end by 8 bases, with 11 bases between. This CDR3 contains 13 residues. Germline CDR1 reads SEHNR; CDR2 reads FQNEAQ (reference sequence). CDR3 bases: TGTGCCAGCAGCTTAGGTGGGGGGGTCGAAGCTTTCTTT. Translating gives CASSLGGGVEAFF.

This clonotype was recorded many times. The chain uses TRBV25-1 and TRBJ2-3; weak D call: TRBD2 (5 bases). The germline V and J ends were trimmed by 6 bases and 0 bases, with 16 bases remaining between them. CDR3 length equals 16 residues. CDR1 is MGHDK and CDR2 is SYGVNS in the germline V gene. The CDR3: CASSSPRGTSTDTQYF. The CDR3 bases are TGTGCCAGCAGCTCTCCCCGGGGAACTAGCACAGATACGCAGTATTTT.

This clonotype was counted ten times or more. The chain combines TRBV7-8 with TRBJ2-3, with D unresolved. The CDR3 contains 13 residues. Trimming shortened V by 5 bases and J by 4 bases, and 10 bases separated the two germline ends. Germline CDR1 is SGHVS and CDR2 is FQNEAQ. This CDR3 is CASSGLGADTQYF. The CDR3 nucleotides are TGTGCCAGCAGCGGTCTTGGAGCAGATACGCAGTATTTT.

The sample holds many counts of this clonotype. CDR3 protein: CSAKDRGRIEAFF. CDR3 nucleotides: TGCAGTGCAAAGGACAGGGGCCGAATTGAAGCTTTCTTT. The chain joins TRBV20-1 to TRBJ1-1; TRBD1 matches at 9 bases. The length of the CDR3 is 13 residues. Germline V gene data show CDR1 as DFQATT and CDR2 as SNEGSKA (reference sequence). V trimming: 6 bases; J trimming: 7 bases; junction bases outside the gene matches: 9.

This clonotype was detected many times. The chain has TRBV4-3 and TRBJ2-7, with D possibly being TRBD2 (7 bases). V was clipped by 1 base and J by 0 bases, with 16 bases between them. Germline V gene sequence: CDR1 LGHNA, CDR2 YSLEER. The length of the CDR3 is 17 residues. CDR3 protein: CASSQGGGLLSSYEQYF. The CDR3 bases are TGCGCCAGCAGCCAAGGAGGGGGACTACTGAGCTCCTACGAGCAGTACTTC.

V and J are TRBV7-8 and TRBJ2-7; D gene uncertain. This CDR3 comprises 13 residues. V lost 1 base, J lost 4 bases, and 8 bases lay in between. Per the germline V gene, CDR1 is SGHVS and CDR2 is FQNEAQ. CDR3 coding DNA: TGTGCCAGCAGCTTAGGGAGCATGTACGAGCAGTACTTC. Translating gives CASSLGSMYEQYF.

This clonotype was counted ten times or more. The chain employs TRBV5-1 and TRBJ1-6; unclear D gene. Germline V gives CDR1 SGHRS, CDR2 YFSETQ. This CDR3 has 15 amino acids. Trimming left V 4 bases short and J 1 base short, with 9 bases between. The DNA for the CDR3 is TGCGCCAGCAGCCCGGCCGGGTCCTATAATTCACCCCTCCACTTT. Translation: CASSPAGSYNSPLHF.

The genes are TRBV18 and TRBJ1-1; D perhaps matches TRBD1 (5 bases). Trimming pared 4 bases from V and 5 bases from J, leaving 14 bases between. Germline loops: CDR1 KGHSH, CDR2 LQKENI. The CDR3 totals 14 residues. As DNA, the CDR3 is TGTGCCAGCTCACTCCCCTGGGGGGGTACTGAAGCTTTCTTT. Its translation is CASSLPWGGTEAFF.

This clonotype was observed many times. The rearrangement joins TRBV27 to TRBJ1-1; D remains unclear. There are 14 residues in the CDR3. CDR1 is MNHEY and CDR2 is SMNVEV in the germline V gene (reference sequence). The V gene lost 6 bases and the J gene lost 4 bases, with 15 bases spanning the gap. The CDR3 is CASSFLQRRTEAFF. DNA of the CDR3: TGTGCCAGCAGCTTTTTACAGCGGCGCACTGAAGCTTTCTTT.

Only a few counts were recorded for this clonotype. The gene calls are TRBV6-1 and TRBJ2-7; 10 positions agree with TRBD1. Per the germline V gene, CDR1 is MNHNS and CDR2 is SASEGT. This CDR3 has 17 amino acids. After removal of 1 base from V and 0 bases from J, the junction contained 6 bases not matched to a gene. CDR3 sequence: CASSEGTGGDSSYEQYF. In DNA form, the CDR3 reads TGTGCCAGCAGTGAAGGGACAGGGGGGGATAGCTCCTACGAGCAGTACTTC.

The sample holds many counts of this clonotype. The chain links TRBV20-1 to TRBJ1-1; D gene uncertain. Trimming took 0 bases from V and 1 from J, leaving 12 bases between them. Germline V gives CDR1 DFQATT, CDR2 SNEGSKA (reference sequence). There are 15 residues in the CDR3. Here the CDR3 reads CSARDLGRRNTEAFF. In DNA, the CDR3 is TGCAGTGCTAGAGATCTGGGTAGGCGGAACACTGAAGCTTTCTTT.

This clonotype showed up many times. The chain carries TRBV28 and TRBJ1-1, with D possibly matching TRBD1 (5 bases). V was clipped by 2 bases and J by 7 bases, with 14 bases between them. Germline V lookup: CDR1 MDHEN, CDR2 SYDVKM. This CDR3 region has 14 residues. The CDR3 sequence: CASSLIRGGVEAFF. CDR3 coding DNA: TGTGCCAGCAGTTTAATCCGGGGGGGTGTTGAAGCTTTCTTT.

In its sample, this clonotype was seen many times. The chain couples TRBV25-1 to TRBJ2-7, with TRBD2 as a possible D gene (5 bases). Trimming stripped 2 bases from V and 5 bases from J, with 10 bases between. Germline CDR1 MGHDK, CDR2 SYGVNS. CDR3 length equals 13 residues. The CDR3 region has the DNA TGTGCCAGCAGTGAACAGTTCGGGGACGAGCAGTACTTC. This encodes CASSEQFGDEQYF.

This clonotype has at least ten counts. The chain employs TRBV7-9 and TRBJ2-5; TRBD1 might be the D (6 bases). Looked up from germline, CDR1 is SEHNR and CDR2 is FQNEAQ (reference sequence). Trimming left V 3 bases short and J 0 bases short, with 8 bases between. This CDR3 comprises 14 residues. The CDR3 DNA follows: TGTGCCAGCAGCTTCGGGACACACCAAGAGACCCAGTACTTC. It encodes CASSFGTHQETQYF.

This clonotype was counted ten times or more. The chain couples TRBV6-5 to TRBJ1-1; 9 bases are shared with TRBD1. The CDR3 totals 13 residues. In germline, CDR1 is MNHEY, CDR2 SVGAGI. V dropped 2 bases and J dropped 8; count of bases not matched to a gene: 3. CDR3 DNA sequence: TGTGCCAGCAGTTACGTACAGGGGGCAGAAGCTTTCTTT. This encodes CASSYVQGAEAFF.

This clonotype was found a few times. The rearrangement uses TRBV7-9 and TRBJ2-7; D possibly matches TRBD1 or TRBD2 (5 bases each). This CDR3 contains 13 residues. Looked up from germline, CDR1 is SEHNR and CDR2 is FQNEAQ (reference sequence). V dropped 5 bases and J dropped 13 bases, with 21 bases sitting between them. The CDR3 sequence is CASSPVIRDGGYF. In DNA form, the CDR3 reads TGTGCCAGCAGCCCGGTCATACGGGACGGAGGCTACTTC.

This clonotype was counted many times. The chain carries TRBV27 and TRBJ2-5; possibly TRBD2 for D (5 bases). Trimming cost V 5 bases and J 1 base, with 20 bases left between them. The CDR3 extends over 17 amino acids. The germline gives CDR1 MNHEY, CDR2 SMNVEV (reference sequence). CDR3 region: CASSPTEMTGFQETQYF. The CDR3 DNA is TGTGCCAGCAGTCCAACTGAAATGACGGGGTTCCAAGAGACCCAGTACTTC.

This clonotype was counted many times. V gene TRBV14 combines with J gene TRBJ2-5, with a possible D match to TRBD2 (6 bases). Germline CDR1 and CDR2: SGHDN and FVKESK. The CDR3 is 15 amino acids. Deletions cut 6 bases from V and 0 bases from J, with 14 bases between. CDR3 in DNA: TGTGCCAGCAGTCCATTGCGGGGTTACCAAGAGACCCAGTACTTC. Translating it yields CASSPLRGYQETQYF.

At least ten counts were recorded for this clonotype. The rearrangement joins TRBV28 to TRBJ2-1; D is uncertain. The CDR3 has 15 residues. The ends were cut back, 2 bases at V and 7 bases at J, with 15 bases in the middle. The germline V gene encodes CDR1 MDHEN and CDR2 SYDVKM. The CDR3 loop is CASSLDIPLGNEQFF. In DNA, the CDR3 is TGTGCCAGCAGTTTAGACATACCCCTGGGGAATGAGCAGTTCTTC. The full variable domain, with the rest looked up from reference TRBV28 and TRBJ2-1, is DVKVTQSSRYLVKRTGEKVFLECVQDMDHENMFWYRQDPGLGLRLIYFSYDVKMKEKGDIPEGYSVSREKKERFSLILESASTNQTSMYLCASSLDIPLGNEQFFGPGTRLTVL.

CDR3: CASLDPAGGYNEQFF. The CDR3 nucleotides read TGTGCCAGTCTCGATCCAGCGGGAGGTTACAATGAGCAGTTCTTC. J is TRBJ2-1 and V is TRBV7-8, with 9 bases fitting TRBD2. Germline lookup yields CDR1 SGHVS and CDR2 FQNEAQ. The junction had 10 bases not matched to a gene; V was cut back by 9 bases and J by 4 bases. The CDR3 is made up of 15 amino acids.

The CDR3, as DNA: TGTGCCAGCAGCTCCCCCTCGGGGGGGAACACTGAAGCTTTCTTT. It is translated as CASSSPSGGNTEAFF. The chain carries TRBV11-2 and TRBJ1-1; D is possibly TRBD1 (5 bases). CDR3 length: 15 residues. The ends were cut back, 4 bases at V and 1 base at J, with 13 bases in the middle. Germline lookup yields CDR1 SGHAT and CDR2 FQNNGV. Variable domain in full (rest from reference TRBV11-2 and TRBJ1-1): EAGVAQSPRYKIIEKRQSVAFWCNPISGHATLYWYQQILGQGPKLLIQFQNNGVVDDSQLPKDRFSAERLKGVDSTLKIQPAKLEDSAVYLCASSSPSGGNTEAFFGQGTRLTVV.